The sequence of this T cell receptor (beta chain) was determined in a study of shared clonotypes between healthy human individuals. Study in general: Donors had three CD4 naive, three CD4 memory, two CD8 naive and one CD8 memory plate apiece.

Study results and limitations: The generation probabilities recorded for non-shared clonotypes fell below those of clonotypes shared by all four donors.

Trimming cost V 2 bases and J 7 bases, with 6 bases left between them. This CDR3 region has 11 residues. Germline V lookup: CDR1 SEHNR, CDR2 FQNEAQ (reference sequence). Everyone who donated was a Caucasian adult who lived in Nashville, Tennessee. This clone was detected once. Its cognate antigen is unknown. This table comes from immunoSEQ multiplex PCR, and its TCRdb copy is limited to in-frame clones, with some not included. The table lists 2,500,000 or so clones, roughly 93% of them singletons. The V gene is TRBV7-9, the J gene TRBJ2-7, with D tentatively TRBD2 (5 bases). The clonotype was recovered from a young man in good health. Some clones in this sample may be carry-over from other donors' samples. The sample taken for sequencing was naive CD4+ T cells from PBMCs. Documented subset: CD45RA+ positively selected. Written as DNA, the CDR3 is TGTGCCAGCAGCTTAACGGGAGAGCAGTACTTC. Its translation: CASSLTGEQYF. The full variable domain, completed using reference TRBV7-9 and TRBJ2-7, is DTGVSQNPRHKITKRGQNVTFRCDPISEHNRLYWYRQTLGQGPEFLTYFQNEAQLEKSRLLSDRFSAERPKGSFSTLEIQRTEQGDSAMYLCASSLTGEQYFGPGTRLTVT.